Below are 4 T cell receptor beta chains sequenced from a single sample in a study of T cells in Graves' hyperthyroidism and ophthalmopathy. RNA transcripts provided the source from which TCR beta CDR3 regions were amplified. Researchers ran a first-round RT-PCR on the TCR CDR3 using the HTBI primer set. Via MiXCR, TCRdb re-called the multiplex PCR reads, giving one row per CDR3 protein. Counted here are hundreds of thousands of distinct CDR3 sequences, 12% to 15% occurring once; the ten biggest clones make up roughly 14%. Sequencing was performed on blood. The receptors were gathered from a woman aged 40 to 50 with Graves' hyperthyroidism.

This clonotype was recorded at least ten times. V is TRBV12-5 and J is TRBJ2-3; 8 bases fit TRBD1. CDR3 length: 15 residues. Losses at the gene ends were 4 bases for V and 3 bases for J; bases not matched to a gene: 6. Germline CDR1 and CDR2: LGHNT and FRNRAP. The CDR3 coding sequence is TGTGCTAGTGGTTCAGGGACAGGTGAGACAGATACGCAGTATTTT. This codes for CASGSGTGETDTQYF.

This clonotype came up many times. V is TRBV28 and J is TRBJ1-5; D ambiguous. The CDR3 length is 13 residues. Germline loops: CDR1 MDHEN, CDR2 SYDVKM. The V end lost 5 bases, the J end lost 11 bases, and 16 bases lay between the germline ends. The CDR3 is CASSMPSTSAQHF. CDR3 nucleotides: TGTGCCAGCAGTATGCCCTCCACCTCAGCCCAGCATTTT.

The CDR3 nucleotides are TGTGCCACCAGTGACTCGGGACTAGCGGGAGTCAGGAAAGATACGCAGTATTTT. Encoded protein: CATSDSGLAGVRKDTQYF. The chain is built from TRBV24-1 and TRBJ2-3; the match to TRBD2 covers 14 bases. V was clipped by 4 bases and J by 5 bases; unmatched bases: 10. The V gene's germline CDR1 is KGHDR and CDR2 SFDVKD. CDR3 length equals 18 residues.

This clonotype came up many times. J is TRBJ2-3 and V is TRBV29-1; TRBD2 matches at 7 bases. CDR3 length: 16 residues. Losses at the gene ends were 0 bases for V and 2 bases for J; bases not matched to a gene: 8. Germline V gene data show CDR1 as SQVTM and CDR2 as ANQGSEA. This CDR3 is CSVEDWTRGSTDTQYF. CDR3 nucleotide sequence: TGCAGCGTTGAAGATTGGACTAGAGGATCCACAGATACGCAGTATTTT.